This paragraph reports one T cell receptor (beta chain). This entry comes from a study of CD8 T cells in Susac syndrome. Relapsing-remitting disease, either stable or active, was present in the multiple sclerosis controls, who were treatment-naive patients. FACS was used to enrich TEMRA cells, whereas the CD8+ and CD4+ T cells were obtained by negative isolation. Reverse transcription of roughly 0.5 to 1 ug RNA was carried out with random hexamers. TCR beta CDR3 was amplified by immunoSEQ multiplex PCR. This amplification extended across 54 Vbeta and 13 Jbeta segments. TCRdb recomputed calls from the immunoSEQ multiplex PCR reads with MiXCR, one row per CDR3 protein. This sample has 150,000 to 200,000 distinct CDR3 sequences, with about 93% found just once. This clonotype originated in a human donor with multiple sclerosis. The material sequenced was CD4+ T cells from PBMCs.

The CDR3 protein is CSARELGNTGELFF. CDR3 DNA sequence: TGCAGTGCTAGAGAGTTGGGAAACACCGGGGAGCTGTTTTTT. The chain is built from TRBV20-1 and TRBJ2-2; no reliable D call. The V end was cut by 0 bases, the J end by 2 bases, with 7 bases between. There are 14 residues in the CDR3. Germline V gene data show CDR1 as DFQATT and CDR2 as SNEGSKA (reference sequence).